This T cell receptor (beta chain) is from a study of shared clonotypes between healthy human individuals. As concerns this clone: Its cognate antigen is unknown.

Assay runs were performed at deep level. Libraries were prepared by immunoSEQ multiplex PCR; TCRdb keeps only in-frame clonotypes and omits some of them. Of about 990,000 clones listed, about four fifths were seen once; the top ten hold more than 0.55%. Researchers partitioned CD4+ cells into CD45RA+ naive and CD45RA-negative memory subsets. Notes on the study in general: Sampling covered nothing but blood. Tissue TCR repertoires likely differ from those found in blood.

This clonotype was sampled from a young man in good health. Some clones in this sample may be carry-over from other donors' samples. The sequenced sample was memory CD4+ T cells from PBMCs. Regarding subset: CD45RA-negative fraction.

The CDR3 coding sequence is TGTGCCAGCAGCCTAATTAGTACTCTGGAGACCCAGTACTTC. It specifies CASSLISTLETQYF. The genes are TRBV14 and TRBJ2-5; D remains unclear. The length of the CDR3 is 14 residues. CDR1 is SGHDN and CDR2 is FVKESK in the germline V gene. The V gene lost 4 bases and the J gene lost 5 bases, with 14 bases spanning the gap.